This TCR beta chain originates from a study of OX40 agonist ivuxolimab in advanced cancers. In the study overall: Intravenous ivuxolimab at 0.01 to 10 mg/kg was given to patients every 2 weeks.

The length of the CDR3 is 12 residues. The V end was cut by 7 bases, the J end by 7 bases, with 14 bases between. Germline CDR1 is MNHNY and CDR2 is SVGAGI (reference sequence). Study-level findings and limits: Patients with a partial response at 0.1-3.0 mg/kg had among the lowest clonal expansion. At 0.1 to 3.0 mg/kg, clonal expansion of CD4+ and CD8+ blood T cells had occurred by week 6.

A note on this clone: The antigen remains unidentified.

The repertoire was sequenced with immunoSEQ multiplex PCR; TCRdb's copy has only in-frame clones and lacks some. Here the sample spans some 49,000 clones, 70% to 85% being singletons. The receptor's source is an adult with an advanced solid tumor such as melanoma, head and neck, liver or kidney cancer. V usage is TRBV6-6 and J usage is TRBJ2-7; maybe TRBD1 (5 bases). The sample here was CD4+ or CD8+ T cells sorted from blood, taken in a trial of the OX40 agonist ivuxolimab. The CDR3 reads CASTRQGGEQYF. Written as DNA, the CDR3 is TGTGCCAGCACCAGGCAGGGTGGAGAGCAGTACTTC.